These 32 T cell receptor beta chains came from one sample sequenced in a study of cytomegalovirus exposure and HLA in healthy donors. The PCR had 60 Vbeta and 13 Jbeta primers. Clones were sequenced by immunoSEQ multiplex PCR, and TCRdb holds only the in-frame ones, with some missing. The data hold some 140,000 clones, with roughly 80% observed a single time. The sample comprised PBMCs. These receptors all stem from a woman aged 40 to 55 in good health and CMV-seronegative.

This chain uses TRBV7-9 with TRBJ1-5, with 7 positions matching TRBD1. CDR3 length equals 15 residues. V was pared by 5 bases and J by 3 bases, with 7 bases of the junction left unmatched. CDR1 and CDR2 from the germline V gene are SEHNR and FQNEAQ (reference sequence). CDR3 nucleotides: TGTGCCAGCAGCACCCGGGACAGCTCCAATCAGCCCCAGCATTTT. Its protein is CASSTRDSSNQPQHF.

V and J are TRBV28 and TRBJ1-5; 11 bases are a match to TRBD1. The CDR3 is 15 amino acids. CDR1 is MDHEN, CDR2 SYDVKM, per germline. The J segment lost 2 bases and the V segment lost 6 bases, leaving 3 bases of the junction unmatched. CDR3 bases: TGTGCCAGCAGGACGGGACAGGGGGGCAATCAGCCCCAGCATTTT. Encoded protein: CASRTGQGGNQPQHF.

The rearrangement uses TRBV9 and TRBJ1-1, with D possibly matching TRBD1 (5 bases). Germline V gene sequence: CDR1 SGDLS, CDR2 YYNGEE. V gave up 0 bases and J gave up 5 bases, with 8 bases separating them. The CDR3 is 13 amino acids. The CDR3 here is CASSVASGTEAFF. CDR3 nucleotide sequence: TGTGCCAGCAGCGTAGCTTCAGGGACTGAAGCTTTCTTT. Variable domain in full (rest from reference TRBV9 and TRBJ1-1): DSGVTQTPKHLITATGQRVTLRCSPRSGDLSVYWYQQSLDQGLQFLIQYYNGEERAKGNILERFSAQQFPDLHSELNLSSLELGDSALYFCASSVASGTEAFFGQGTRLTVV.

The V and J genes are TRBV29-1 and TRBJ1-1; no firm D call. The length of the CDR3 is 13 residues. Germline V gene sequence: CDR1 SQVTM, CDR2 ANQGSEA. Deletions cut 4 bases from V and 4 bases from J, with 13 bases between. Written as DNA, the CDR3 is TGCAGCGTTGGTAGGCGCGCGGGCACTGAAGCTTTCTTT. Amino acid sequence: CSVGRRAGTEAFF. The full variable domain, with the rest looked up from reference TRBV29-1 and TRBJ1-1, is SAVISQKPSRDICQRGTSLTIQCQVDSQVTMMFWYRQQPGQSLTLIATANQGSEATYESGFVIDKFPISRPNLTFSTLTVSNMSPEDSSIYLCSVGRRAGTEAFFGQGTRLTVV.

This clone was detected once. The V call is TRBV19, the J call TRBJ1-1; D gene uncertain. Trimming pared 1 base from V and 1 base from J, leaving 13 bases between. CDR3 length equals 16 residues. Germline CDR1 LNHDA, CDR2 SQIVND (reference sequence). The CDR3 coding sequence is TGTGCCAGTAGTATAGTGGGTCACAGCCAGAACACTGAAGCTTTCTTT. Protein product: CASSIVGHSQNTEAFF.

The chain links TRBV27 to TRBJ1-5; a possible D gene is TRBD1 (6 bases). CDR1 MNHEY and CDR2 SMNVEV come from the germline V gene (reference sequence). V gave up 6 bases and J gave up 7 bases, with 16 bases separating them. The CDR3 covers 14 residues. In nucleotides, the CDR3 is TGTGCCAGCAGGACCTCAGGGGTAGGCCAGCCCCAGCATTTT. It translates to CASRTSGVGQPQHF.

Concerning this clone: Lacking the conserved final phenylalanine or tryptophan, this CDR3 likely reflects a read error. No DNA is shown, since the ends of the CDR3 on it are uncertain; the CDR3 is the one TCRdb lists. The V and J genes are TRBV20-1 and TRBJ2-7; no check of the table's D call, TRBD2, against the DNA was made. The CDR3 comprises 11 residues, both ends counted. Per germline, CDR1 DFQATT and CDR2 SNEGSKA (reference sequence). CDR3 protein: CSARSPGGATI.

The rearrangement uses TRBV18 and TRBJ1-4, with TRBD1 identical over 9 bases. V lost 2 bases to trimming and J lost 8 bases; unmatched junction nucleotides: 6. The CDR3 runs 15 residues. Germline lookup yields CDR1 KGHSH and CDR2 LQKENI. The CDR3 sequence: CASSPTQGAAEKLFF. The CDR3 DNA reads TGTGCCAGCTCACCAACACAGGGGGCAGCGGAAAAACTGTTTTTT.

The chain carries TRBV28 and TRBJ1-5; 7 bases match TRBD1. The CDR3 is 16 amino acids. Germline CDR1 and CDR2: MDHEN and SYDVKM. The V segment lost 4 bases and the J segment 0 bases; nucleotides outside the gene matches: 6. The CDR3 loop reads CASSSPGGYSNQPQHF. The CDR3 DNA follows: TGTGCCAGCAGTTCGCCAGGGGGATATAGCAATCAGCCCCAGCATTTT.

DNA of the CDR3: TGTGCCAGCAACCGTGGGGACGGAGGGGCTTACGAGCAGTACTTC. This encodes CASNRGDGGAYEQYF. J is TRBJ2-7 and V is TRBV6-6; TRBD2 might be the D (6 bases). The CDR3 is 15 amino acids. V was cut by 7 bases and J by 4 bases, with 20 bases left in between. CDR1 and CDR2 (germline): MNHNY, SVGAGI (reference sequence).

This chain joins TRBV6-6 and TRBJ1-1, with D perhaps matching TRBD1 (5 bases). In germline, CDR1 is MNHNY, CDR2 SVGAGI (reference sequence). V was shortened by 5 bases and J by 4 bases, with 11 bases between the two germline ends. The CDR3 consists of 13 residues. Here the CDR3 reads CASSAGGVTEAFF. CDR3 sequence (DNA): TGTGCCAGCAGTGCCGGAGGGGTCACTGAAGCTTTCTTT.

This rearrangement joins TRBV2 to TRBJ2-7, with TRBD1 matching 8 bases. The CDR3 is 12 residues long. Germline V CDR1 and CDR2: SNHLY, FYNNEI. The V and J ends lost 9 bases and 5 bases, in that order; junction bases with no gene match: 6. The CDR3 bases are TGTGCCAGTCGGACAGGGATAAACGAGCAGTACTTC. This codes for CASRTGINEQYF. Full variable domain (remainder filled in from reference TRBV2 and TRBJ2-7): EPEVTQTPSHQVTQMGQEVILRCVPISNHLYFYWYRQILGQKVEFLVSFYNNEISEKSEIFDDQFSVERPDGSNFTLKIRSTKLEDSAMYFCASRTGINEQYFGPGTRLTVT.

The chain has TRBV19 and TRBJ2-2, with 12 bases aligning to TRBD1. The junction had 3 bases not matched to a gene; V was cut back by 7 bases and J by 3 bases. The germline gives CDR1 LNHDA, CDR2 SQIVND (reference sequence). This CDR3 has 15 residues. CDR3 in amino acids: CASTGTGGYTGELFF. CDR3 nucleotide sequence: TGTGCCAGTACCGGGACAGGGGGCTACACCGGGGAGCTGTTTTTT.

A remark on this clone: Distinct nucleotide sequences in the sample also encode this CDR3. The V call is TRBV6-1, the J call TRBJ1-2; 7 positions match TRBD1. The CDR3 runs to 14 residues. Germline CDR1 MNHNS, CDR2 SASEGT. V was pared by 1 base and J by 5 bases, with 4 bases of the junction left unmatched. CDR3 sequence reads: CASSEGPGGYGYTF. As DNA, the CDR3 is TGTGCCAGCAGTGAAGGTCCAGGGGGGTATGGCTACACCTTC.

The gene calls are TRBV30 and TRBJ1-1, with 7 bases matching TRBD1. Per germline, CDR1 GTSNPN and CDR2 SVGIG (reference sequence). The length of the CDR3 is 16 residues. With V trimmed by 4 bases and J by 1 base, 12 bases remained unmatched. CDR3 residues: CAWTLQGGFTNTEAFF. The CDR3 DNA is TGTGCCTGGACCCTCCAGGGGGGCTTCACGAACACTGAAGCTTTCTTT.

This clone was observed once. The V and J genes are TRBV2 and TRBJ2-7, with 10 bases fitting TRBD1. J gave up 2 bases and V 6 bases, and 7 bases lay outside the gene matches. This CDR3 is built from 15 residues. The germline CDR1 and CDR2 sequences are SNHLY and FYNNEI. The CDR3 region has the DNA TGTGCCAGCAGCCGACAGGGGGCGCGAGCCTACGAGCAGTACTTC. It yields the protein CASSRQGARAYEQYF.

The chain combines TRBV9 with TRBJ1-1; no clear D gene. The germline V gene encodes CDR1 SGDLS and CDR2 YYNGEE. The CDR3 is 13 amino acids. V was clipped by 2 bases and J by 5 bases, with 10 bases between them. CDR3 loop: CASSVSSETEAFF. Here the CDR3 DNA reads TGTGCCAGCAGCGTTTCCTCGGAGACTGAAGCTTTCTTT.

Here the CDR3 DNA reads TGTGCCAGCAGCGTAGGGGCGGGGGCCGGCACAGATACGCAGTATTTT. As protein: CASSVGAGAGTDTQYF. V is TRBV9 and J is TRBJ2-3, with D possibly TRBD2 on 7 matching bases. Trimming left V 0 bases short and J 1 base short, with 12 bases between. This CDR3 spans 16 amino acids. CDR1 and CDR2 from the germline V gene are SGDLS and YYNGEE.

The CDR3 DNA sequence: TGTGCCAGCAGTCGGGAGTCCACCCTCCACTTT. It specifies CASSRESTLHF. The J gene is TRBJ1-6, the V gene TRBV5-5, with no clear D. Deletions cut 5 bases from V and 14 bases from J, with 11 bases between. Germline assignment: CDR1 SGHKS and CDR2 YYEKEE (reference sequence). This CDR3 has 11 amino acids.

The chain couples TRBV6-1 to TRBJ2-5; 7 nucleotides line up with TRBD1. The DNA end is more similar to TRBJ2-7, so the J call may be wrong. The germline gives CDR1 MNHNS, CDR2 SASEGT. This CDR3 comprises 15 residues. The CDR3 reads CASRGGQAFFYEQYF. CDR3 DNA sequence: TGTGCCAGCAGAGGAGGACAGGCTTTTTTCTACGAGCAGTACTTC.

The rearrangement joins TRBV4-2 to TRBJ1-2; 10 nucleotides match TRBD1. Germline CDR1 LGHNA, CDR2 YNFKEQ. The CDR3 has 15 residues. The junction had 7 bases not matched to a gene; V was cut back by 2 bases and J by 7 bases. The chain's CDR3 is CASSQTTGGEGGYTF. CDR3 nucleotide sequence: TGTGCCAGCAGCCAAACGACAGGGGGCGAGGGTGGCTACACCTTC.

Comment on this clone: At the DNA level, this CDR3 is encoded by other sequences in the same sample as well. The V gene is TRBV6-1, the J gene TRBJ1-5; D gene uncertain. Germline V lookup: CDR1 MNHNS, CDR2 SASEGT. The V end lost 1 base, the J end lost 7 bases, and 14 bases lay between the germline ends. The CDR3 is 15 amino acids. This CDR3 reads CASSEEWSGYQPQHF. CDR3 nucleotide sequence: TGTGCCAGCAGTGAAGAATGGTCAGGTTACCAGCCCCAGCATTTT.

This sequence joins TRBV5-1 and TRBJ2-3; D ambiguous. Germline V gene data show CDR1 as SGHRS and CDR2 as YFSETQ. The V gene lost 0 bases and the J gene lost 5 bases, with 7 bases spanning the gap. This CDR3 is 13 amino acids long. CDR3 DNA sequence: TGCGCCAGCAGCTTGGGGCATCAAGATACGCAGTATTTT. It codes for CASSLGHQDTQYF. Full variable domain (outside the CDR3, taken from reference TRBV5-1 and TRBJ2-3): KAGVTQTPRYLIKTRGQQVTLSCSPISGHRSVSWYQQTPGQGLQFLFEYFSETQRNKGNFPGRFSGRQFSNSRSEMNVSTLELGDSALYLCASSLGHQDTQYFGPGTRLTVL.

The rearrangement uses TRBV5-4 and TRBJ2-2, with TRBD2 identical over 11 bases. Germline CDR1 reads SGHNT; CDR2 reads YYREEE (reference sequence). V lost 4 bases to trimming and J lost 5 bases; unmatched junction nucleotides: 13. The CDR3 contains 18 residues. This CDR3 is CASSSPTSGVPGTGELFF. The CDR3 coding sequence is TGTGCCAGCAGCAGCCCGACTAGCGGGGTCCCTGGAACCGGGGAGCTGTTTTTT.

There are a few counts of this clone. The chain couples TRBV7-6 to TRBJ1-1, with 8 positions matching TRBD1. Germline V lookup: CDR1 SGHVS, CDR2 FNYEAQ. V lost 8 bases, J lost 6 bases, and 14 bases stayed unmatched. This CDR3 is built from 15 residues. Written as DNA, the CDR3 is TGTGCCAGCTTCCCAGGGGGCGTGGGGTTGGCTGAAGCTTTCTTT. Translating gives CASFPGGVGLAEAFF.

Only one count was recorded for this clone. V is TRBV5-1 and J is TRBJ1-2; 7 bases fit TRBD1. The germline V gene has CDR1 SGHRS and CDR2 YFSETQ. V was clipped by 4 bases and J by 6 bases; unmatched bases: 6. CDR3 length equals 13 residues. Here the CDR3 reads CASSPGQEDGYTF. As DNA, the CDR3 is TGCGCCAGCAGCCCTGGACAGGAGGATGGCTACACCTTC.

The CDR3: CASSVRRSNKETQYF. CDR3 coding DNA: TGTGCCAGCAGCGTGCGGCGGAGTAACAAAGAGACCCAGTACTTC. This rearrangement joins TRBV9 to TRBJ2-5; D call uncertain. In germline, CDR1 is SGDLS, CDR2 YYNGEE. The CDR3 is 15 residues long. V was clipped by 2 bases and J by 3 bases, with 14 bases between them.

The rearrangement joins TRBV6-1 to TRBJ2-5, with a possible D match to TRBD1 (6 bases). The CDR3 runs to 12 residues. V was pared by 6 bases and J by 2 bases, with 7 bases between. CDR1 and CDR2 from the germline V gene are MNHNS and SASEGT. The CDR3 sequence is CASRDSQETQYF. CDR3 DNA sequence: TGTGCCAGCAGGGACAGTCAAGAGACCCAGTACTTC.

This clone was counted a single time. The V call is TRBV5-4, the J call TRBJ2-5; 11 bases align to TRBD2. The V segment lost 3 bases and the J segment 2 bases; nucleotides outside the gene matches: 6. CDR1 is SGHNT, CDR2 YYREEE, per germline (reference sequence). The CDR3 covers 16 residues. The CDR3 bases are TGTGCCAGCAGCTCAGGGCGACTAGCGGGGCAAGAGACCCAGTACTTC. This gives the protein CASSSGRLAGQETQYF.

V is TRBV27 and J is TRBJ2-6, with D possibly matching TRBD2 (7 bases). The germline CDR1 and CDR2 sequences are MNHEY and SMNVEV (reference sequence). The CDR3 consists of 16 residues. The V end lost 6 bases, the J end lost 12 bases, and 24 bases lay between the germline ends. The CDR3 DNA sequence: TGTGCCAGCAGAGTCCGGGGGGACACTCTTCCGTTCGTCCTGACTTTC. It translates to CASRVRGDTLPFVLTF.

The rearrangement uses TRBV4-1 and TRBJ1-2; no firm D call. Germline V lookup: CDR1 MGHRA, CDR2 YSYEKL. The CDR3 has 15 residues. The V and J ends lost 3 bases and 3 bases respectively, with 14 bases between them. The CDR3 loop is CASSQNHGVDYGYTF. DNA for the CDR3: TGCGCCAGCAGCCAGAACCACGGAGTGGACTATGGCTACACCTTC.

This chain links TRBV5-1 with TRBJ2-5; 7 positions match TRBD2. The CDR3 spans 14 residues. Per germline, CDR1 SGHRS and CDR2 YFSETQ. V lost 2 bases and J lost 5; bases outside the gene matches: 6. CDR3 sequence (DNA): TGCGCCAGCAGCTTCCGACTAGCTGTGGAGACCCAGTACTTC. Protein: CASSFRLAVETQYF.